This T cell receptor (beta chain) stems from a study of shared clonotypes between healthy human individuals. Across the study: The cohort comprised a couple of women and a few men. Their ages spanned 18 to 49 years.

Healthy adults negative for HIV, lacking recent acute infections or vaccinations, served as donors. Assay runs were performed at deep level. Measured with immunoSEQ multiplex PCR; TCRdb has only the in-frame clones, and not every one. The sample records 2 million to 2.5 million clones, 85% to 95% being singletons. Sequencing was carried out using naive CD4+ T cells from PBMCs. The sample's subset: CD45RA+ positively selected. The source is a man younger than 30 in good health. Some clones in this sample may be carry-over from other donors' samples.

The CDR3 sequence: CASSSDRGNTIYF. CDR3 nucleotide sequence: TGTGCCAGCAGTTCCGACAGGGGCAACACCATATATTTT. This chain joins TRBV7-8 and TRBJ1-3; 8 nucleotides line up with TRBD1. The ends lost 6 bases at V and 7 bases at J; junction bases unmatched: 5. The CDR3 totals 13 residues. Germline CDR1 reads SGHVS; CDR2 reads FQNEAQ.